This T cell receptor (beta chain) stems from a study of blood T cell repertoires in COVID-19. Study-wide background: PBMCs, B-cell-depleted T cells, or T cells were the source of the cDNA or gDNA that made up the material.

Using immunoSEQ multiplex PCR, the repertoire was profiled, and TCRdb retains in-frame clones only, with some absent. The table has around 250,000 clones, 65% to 90% seen once. Trimming removed 6 bases from V and 5 bases from J; junction bases left unmatched: 4. The CDR3 runs 14 residues. Per germline, CDR1 SGHTA and CDR2 FQGNSA. The sequence came from a woman aged 45-59 years with acute COVID-19. The V and J genes are TRBV7-2 and TRBJ2-2; 9 bases line up with TRBD1. The sample was PBMCs or T cells enriched from blood (not recorded which). Written as DNA, the CDR3 is TGTGCCAGCAGGAGACAGGGGGGGACCGGGGAGCTGTTTTTT. Translated, it gives CASRRQGGTGELFF.